Listed below are T cell receptor beta chains from one sample, sequenced in a study of radiotherapy plus CTLA-4 blockade in lung cancer. Profiling relied on immunoSEQ multiplex PCR, and the TCRdb table lists in-frame clones only, not all of them. The table has 50,000 to 65,000 clones, around 80% seen once. The input for sequencing was peripheral blood, taken from a patient treated with radiotherapy plus ipilimumab. The receptor set was obtained from a human donor with non-small cell lung cancer who had a complete response to radiotherapy plus ipilimumab. CDR3s include the opening cysteine and the closing phenylalanine or tryptophan. A D gene is named only where the DNA matches it firmly. Size is stated for part of the rows, as once, few or many counts, or as a class when the clone is expanded.

v_gene	j_gene	abundance	d_gene	CDR3nt	CDR3aa
TRBV28	TRBJ1-1	NA	TRBD1	TGTGCCAGCAGTTTAAAGGGGGCAGTGACTGAAGCTTTCTTT	CASSLKGAVTEAFF
TRBV15	TRBJ1-5	NA	NA	TGTGCCACCAGCAGAGATAGTAAGCTCGACCGACACCGGATATATCAGCCCCAGCATTTT	CATSRDSKLDRHRIYQPQHF
TRBV27	TRBJ1-2	NA	NA	TGTGCCAGCAGCAAGGAGATAAACTATGGCTACACCTTC	CASSKEINYGYTF
TRBV5-1	TRBJ1-3	NA	NA	TGCGCCAGCAGCTTCTCTCCCGGGGGAGGAAACACCATATATTTT	CASSFSPGGGNTIYF
TRBV14	TRBJ2-3	NA	TRBD2	TGTGCCAGCAGCCTGCAGCGGGGGGGGCTGACAGATACGCAGTATTTT	CASSLQRGGLTDTQYF
TRBV7-9	TRBJ1-1	once	NA	TGTGCCAGCAGCTTAAGGGGGACTGAAGCTTTCTTT	CASSLRGTEAFF
TRBV28	TRBJ2-3	NA	NA	TGTGCCAGCAGTCAAGGCGGAAAAGATACGCAGTATTTT	CASSQGGKDTQYF
TRBV18	TRBJ2-5	NA	TRBD2	TGTGCCAGCTCACCGACTAGCGGGGGGTACCAAGAGACCCAGTACTTC	CASSPTSGGYQETQYF
TRBV19	TRBJ1-2	NA	NA	TGTGCCAGTAGTTCCCGACACAGGCGCCAAGCTAACTATGGCTACACCTTC	CASSSRHRRQANYGYTF
TRBV20-1	TRBJ2-7	NA	NA	TGCAGTGCTAACAGGTCCTACGAGCAGTACTTC	CSANRSYEQYF
TRBV30	TRBJ2-5	NA	NA	TGTGCCTGGAGGAGTGGGAGGTGGGGAGAGGCCCAGTACTTC	CAWRSGRWGEAQYF
TRBV4-3	TRBJ2-1	few	TRBD2	TGCGCCAGCAGCCAAGGACTAGCGGGAACGCAGTTCTTC	CASSQGLAGTQFF
TRBV5-6	TRBJ2-1	NA	TRBD2	TGTGCCAGCAGCTTTGGGGGCGGGGGGCATGAGCAGTTCTTC	CASSFGGGGHEQFF
TRBV5-6	TRBJ1-6	NA	TRBD1	TGTGCCAGCAGCTTGGTTCAGGGGGCGGCCTATAATTCACCCCTCCACTTT	CASSLVQGAAYNSPLHF
TRBV7-2	TRBJ2-3	NA	NA	TGTGCCACCATACCTACGACTAGGAGCACAGATACGCAGTATTTT	CATIPTTRSTDTQYF
TRBV5-1	TRBJ1-1	NA	NA	TGCGCCAGCAGCTTGCGGATTGATAGGGGTACGGGGAACACTGAAGCTTTCTTT	CASSLRIDRGTGNTEAFF
TRBV30	TRBJ2-3	NA	NA	TGTGCCTGGAGCGGAGCCGATACGCAGTATTTT	CAWSGADTQYF
TRBV19	TRBJ1-1	once	NA	TGTGCCAGTACTGATCCCCTCCGGGGTTATCCTGAAGCTTTCTTT	CASTDPLRGYPEAFF
TRBV29-1	TRBJ2-3	NA	NA	TGCAGCGTCTCACAGGGTCATTCTACAGATACGCAGTATTTT	CSVSQGHSTDTQYF
TRBV5-1	TRBJ2-1	NA	TRBD2	TGCGCCAGCAGCATAGGGACTAGCGGAAGCAATGAGCAGTTCTTC	CASSIGTSGSNEQFF
TRBV6-6	TRBJ1-1	NA	NA	TGTGCCAGCAGTTACTCCTCAGGGGCGAGGAACACTGAAGCTTTCTTT	CASSYSSGARNTEAFF
TRBV7-2	TRBJ2-2	NA	TRBD1	TGTGCCAGCAGCTCCCGACAGGGGATCGGGGAGCTGTTTTTT	CASSSRQGIGELFF
TRBV4-1	TRBJ1-2	NA	TRBD1	TGCGCCAGCAGCCAAGGGACAGGGCTTAACTATGGCTACACCTTC	CASSQGTGLNYGYTF
TRBV7-2	TRBJ2-7	NA	NA	TGTGCCAGCAGCTTAGAGGGGCTCAGCTCCTACGAGCAGTACTTC	CASSLEGLSSYEQYF
TRBV7-9	TRBJ2-5	once	TRBD2	TGTGCCAGCAGCACAGCGGGAGTCCCAGAGACCCAGTACTTC	CASSTAGVPETQYF
TRBV27	TRBJ1-4	NA	NA	TGTGCCAGCAGTTTATCAAGGGGTGCTAATGAAAAACTGTTTTTT	CASSLSRGANEKLFF
TRBV6-5	TRBJ1-2	NA	TRBD1	TGTGCCAGCAGCCAGGACAGGGTAAACAACTATGGCTACACCTTC	CASSQDRVNNYGYTF
TRBV5-4	TRBJ2-7	NA	TRBD2	TGTGCCAGCACACCGGGGACTAGCGGGGGTTACGAGCAGTACTTC	CASTPGTSGGYEQYF
TRBV6-5	TRBJ2-3	NA	NA	TGTGCCAGCAGTTCCTTTGATACGCAGTATTTT	CASSSFDTQYF
TRBV29-1	TRBJ1-1	NA	NA	TGCAGCGTTGAAGCAGGGTATCTTGATGAAGCTTTCTTT	CSVEAGYLDEAFF
TRBV18	TRBJ2-5	NA	TRBD1	TGTGCCAGCTCACAGAACCCGGGACAGGGGGCAGAGACCCAGTACTTC	CASSQNPGQGAETQYF
TRBV12-5	TRBJ2-2	once	TRBD2	TGTGCTAGTGGTCAGGGGACTAGCGGGGTCGGGGAGCTGTTTTTT	CASGQGTSGVGELFF
TRBV5-1	TRBJ1-6	NA	NA	TGCGCCAGCAGCACCTCAGGGGATCGGAATTCACCCCTCCACTTT	CASSTSGDRNSPLHF
TRBV5-1	TRBJ1-2	once	NA	TGCGCCAGCAGCCCGCGGACTAAGACCTATGGCTACACCTTC	CASSPRTKTYGYTF
TRBV29-1	TRBJ1-2	NA	NA	TGCAGCGCCCAGACAGGAGACTATGGCTACACCTTC	CSAQTGDYGYTF
TRBV9	TRBJ2-3	NA	TRBD2	TGTGCCAGCAGCCCCCGGACTAGCGGAGCTTCTGATACGCAGTATTTT	CASSPRTSGASDTQYF
TRBV28	TRBJ1-1	NA	TRBD1	TGTGCCAGCAAGACAGGGTGGGATGAAGCTTTCTTT	CASKTGWDEAFF
TRBV5-1	TRBJ2-7	NA	TRBD2	TGCGCCAGCAGCCTGACTAGCGGGAACTACGAGCAGTACTTC	CASSLTSGNYEQYF
TRBV19	TRBJ2-7	NA	TRBD1	TGTGCCAGTAGTAAGGACAGGAACTACGAGCAGTACTTC	CASSKDRNYEQYF
TRBV6-1	TRBJ1-1	NA	NA	TGTGCCAGCAGTGACAGCGCCGTGAACACTGAAGCTTTCTTT	CASSDSAVNTEAFF
TRBV5-4	TRBJ1-4	NA	NA	TGTGCCAGCAGCTTAGCAGCGTCTCGGAATGAAAAACTGTTTTTT	CASSLAASRNEKLFF
TRBV13	TRBJ2-7	NA	NA	TGTGCCAGCAGCTTAGGGCGGGGTGGCCTCTACGAGCAGTACTTC	CASSLGRGGLYEQYF
TRBV7-2	TRBJ2-3	NA	TRBD1	TGTGCCAGCAGCTTAGGGGGACAGAGCACAGATACGCAGTATTTT	CASSLGGQSTDTQYF
TRBV30	TRBJ1-4	NA	TRBD1	TGTGCCTGGAAGACAGGGTTCTCTGAAAAACTGTTTTTT	CAWKTGFSEKLFF
TRBV6-5	TRBJ2-3	few	NA	TGTGCCAGCAGTAGACCGGGATTCACAGATACGCAGTATTTT	CASSRPGFTDTQYF
TRBV15	TRBJ2-5	NA	TRBD2	TGTGCCACCAGCAGAGATACTAGCGGGGTCCAAGAGACCCAGTACTTC	CATSRDTSGVQETQYF
TRBV11-2	TRBJ2-2	NA	TRBD2	TGTGCCAGCAGAGAAAGCGGGAAGAACACCGGGGAGCTGTTTTTT	CASRESGKNTGELFF
TRBV7-2	TRBJ2-1	NA	TRBD2	TGTGCCAGCAGCTTAGTTATCGGGGGGGGGAGGTATGAGCAGTTCTTC	CASSLVIGGGRYEQFF
TRBV7-2	TRBJ1-2	NA	TRBD1	TGTGCCAGCAGCCTAAATAGACAGGGAGGCTACACCTTC	CASSLNRQGGYTF
TRBV4-1	TRBJ2-2	once	NA	TGCGCCAGCAGCCATCAGGGGCGGAACACCGGGGAGCTGTTTTTT	CASSHQGRNTGELFF
TRBV18	TRBJ1-5	NA	NA	TGTGCCAGCTCACCCCGGGGAGGGCATTACAATCAGCCCCAGCATTTT	CASSPRGGHYNQPQHF
TRBV5-1	TRBJ2-5	NA	TRBD2	TGCGCCAGCAGGCCCTCCGGGACTAAAGAGACCCAGTACTTC	CASRPSGTKETQYF
TRBV6-1	TRBJ1-2	NA	NA	TGTGCCGCCGGGAGGGAAGGCAACTATGGCTACACCTTC	CAAGREGNYGYTF
TRBV4-1	TRBJ2-5	NA	NA	TGCGCCAGCAGCCAAGTGGGGGGACTCGAAGAGACCCAGTACTTC	CASSQVGGLEETQYF
TRBV25-1	TRBJ2-1	NA	TRBD2	TGTGCCAGCAGTGATTCGACTAGCGGGAGGGACAATGAGCAGTTCTTC	CASSDSTSGRDNEQFF
TRBV2	TRBJ1-1	NA	NA	TGTGCCAGCAGCTTAACGACAACCCGAAACACTGAAGCTTTCTTT	CASSLTTTRNTEAFF
TRBV12-5	TRBJ2-1	NA	TRBD2	TGTGCTAGTGGTTTGGTACTTAGGGGACTAGCGGGGTCCTACAATGAGCAGTTCTTC	CASGLVLRGLAGSYNEQFF